Shown below are 5 T cell receptor beta chains from a single sample sequenced in a study of T cell changes during pregnancy in multiple sclerosis. The table came from immunoSEQ multiplex PCR; TCRdb's copy has only in-frame clones and leaves some out. The repertoire includes about 46,000 clones, about 91% of them detected once, and about 8.8% sits in the top ten. The input for sequencing was CD8+ T cells from peripheral blood mononuclear cells, taken after pregnancy. These receptors were obtained from a female donor with multiple sclerosis, enrolled in a pregnancy study.

V usage is TRBV19 and J usage is TRBJ1-1; D is perhaps TRBD1 (5 bases). Between the trimmed V and J ends, which lost 5 bases and 4 bases, there was a span of 14 bases. The CDR3 contains 14 residues. In germline, CDR1 is LNHDA, CDR2 SQIVND (reference sequence). This chain's CDR3 is CASSVWTSSTEAFF. The CDR3 DNA follows: TGTGCCAGTAGTGTTTGGACATCTAGCACTGAAGCTTTCTTT.

The table lists this clone with a few counts. This chain links TRBV28 with TRBJ2-1; D uncertain. The CDR3 extends over 14 amino acids. Per germline, CDR1 MDHEN and CDR2 SYDVKM. The V end was cut by 1 base, the J end by 8 bases, with 12 bases between. CDR3 loop: CASSLSASAYEQFF. CDR3 coding DNA: TGTGCCAGCAGTTTATCCGCTAGTGCATATGAGCAGTTCTTC.

The CDR3 here is CASSLLAGGPLETQYF. In nucleotides, the CDR3 is TGTGCCAGCAGTTTATTGGCGGGAGGCCCTTTAGAGACCCAGTACTTC. The genes are TRBV27 and TRBJ2-5; 8 nucleotides match TRBD2. Germline CDR1 is MNHEY and CDR2 is SMNVEV (reference sequence). The CDR3 length is 16 residues. The junction had 8 bases not matched to a gene; V was cut back by 1 base and J by 4 bases.

The chain employs TRBV6-1 and TRBJ1-5; D unresolved. In germline, CDR1 is MNHNS, CDR2 SASEGT. This CDR3 spans 12 amino acids. V lost 5 bases, J lost 5 bases, and 7 bases lay in between. This CDR3 reads CASSLQDQPQHF. The CDR3, as DNA: TGTGCCAGCAGTTTACAAGATCAGCCCCAGCATTTT.

The chain couples TRBV19 to TRBJ2-1, with 12 bases lining up with TRBD2. Trimming cost V 7 bases and J 6 bases; bases outside gene matches: 7. The CDR3 contains 15 residues. CDR1 LNHDA and CDR2 SQIVND come from the germline V gene (reference sequence). The CDR3 DNA follows: TGTGCCAGTACCACCCTAGCGGGAGGGCCCAATGAGCAGTTCTTC. Protein product: CASTTLAGGPNEQFF.